The clone carrying this T cell receptor (beta chain) was found many times. Unmatched junction bases numbered 9, after V lost 4 bases and J lost 1 base. The CDR3 runs to 17 residues. Germline assignment: CDR1 MNHEY and CDR2 SMNVEV (reference sequence). MiXCR, run by TCRdb on the 5' RACE reads, gives a single entry per CDR3 protein. Seen here are 30,000 to 45,000 distinct CDR3 sequences, 9.5% to 12% observed once, and the top ten hold 25% to 30%. This sample is part of a study of T-cell memory formation after mild COVID-19. This receptor was identified in a man younger than 35 who had mild COVID-19 (a few samples of this study predate the infection). Cell type and time point are not known. The sequenced sample consisted of PBMCs or a T cell subset sorted from them (not recorded which). The chain combines TRBV27 with TRBJ2-7, with 11 nucleotides matching TRBD1. The CDR3 sequence: CASSSRAGTGGSYEQYV. DNA of the CDR3: TGTGCCAGCAGTTCCCGGGCCGGGACAGGGGGGTCCTACGAGCAGTACGTC.